This T cell receptor (beta chain) emerged from a study of PD-1 blockade in classical Hodgkin lymphoma. The study's findings and limits: It was reported that newly diagnosed patients had less baseline TCR diversity than healthy donors.

Worth noting for this clone: Its antigen is as yet unknown. One junction end does not reproduce the germline sequence, and a read error may be involved.

Clones were read by immunoSEQ multiplex PCR, and TCRdb kept only the in-frame ones, dropping some. Altogether 25,000 to 35,000 clones are present, roughly 94% being singletons, with the ten largest covering around 2.5%. The time point was: newly diagnosed, previously untreated cHL patient sample. CDR3 length: 15 residues. CDR1 and CDR2 from the germline V gene are SEHNR and FQNEAQ (reference sequence). The source is a human donor with classical Hodgkin lymphoma. Material: peripheral blood mononuclear cells (PBMCs). The chain carries TRBV7-9 and TRBJ2-2, with 11 bases fitting TRBD2. CDR3: CASSIAGGLPGELFF. For the CDR3, the DNA is TGTGCCAGCAGCATAGCGGGGGGGCTTCCCGGGGAGCTGTTTTTT.